A single TCR beta chain is shown here with its context. The sample is drawn from a study of technical replicates of blood from several donors. Data came from immunoSEQ multiplex PCR; TCRdb stores just in-frame clones and leaves some out. The data contain more than 65,000 clones, roughly 92% of them singletons. J gave up 6 bases and V 4 bases, and 13 bases lay outside the gene matches. This CDR3 comprises 18 residues. Germline V CDR1 and CDR2: MNHNS, SASEGT. Source material: T cells isolated from PBMCs. This rearrangement joins TRBV6-1 to TRBJ2-2; 11 bases fit TRBD2. The TCR was taken from a human donor in good health. CDR3: CASSGRLAGQGAAGELFF. In DNA, the CDR3 is TGTGCCAGCAGTGGCAGACTAGCGGGACAAGGCGCCGCCGGGGAGCTGTTTTTT.